Below are 22 T cell receptor beta chains sequenced from a single sample in a study of shared clonotypes between healthy human individuals. The method was immunoSEQ multiplex PCR; TCRdb's version includes in-frame clones alone and lacks a portion of them. The table shows more than 1.2 million clones, with approximately 98.5% occurring only once. The sequencing sample was made of naive CD4+ T cells sorted from blood. Subset reported: CD45RA+ positively selected. These receptors originate from a man younger than 45 in good health.

The rearrangement joins TRBV2 to TRBJ2-2; D might be TRBD2 (5 bases). The germline CDR1 and CDR2 sequences are SNHLY and FYNNEI. Between the trimmed V and J ends, which lost 8 bases and 2 bases, there was a span of 15 bases. This CDR3 spans 15 amino acids. In nucleotides, the CDR3 is TGTGCCAGCGGCGGTTCGGCGGGTAACACCGGGGAGCTGTTTTTT. Translating gives CASGGSAGNTGELFF.

Of note for this clone: Within the sample, other DNA sequences also encode this same CDR3. The chain combines TRBV7-2 with TRBJ1-4; D gene ambiguous. The CDR3 spans 15 residues. The ends were cut back, 1 base at V and 0 bases at J, with 6 bases in the middle. Germline V lookup: CDR1 SGHTA, CDR2 FQGNSA. CDR3 bases: TGTGCCAGCAGCTTAGGACGGGCAACTAATGAAAAACTGTTTTTT. Amino acids: CASSLGRATNEKLFF.

Details on this clone: This sample includes further DNA sequences coding for the same CDR3. The CDR3, as DNA: TGTGCCAGCAGCCAAACAGGTCGGTACGAGCAGTACTTC. The encoded protein is CASSQTGRYEQYF. The chain is built from TRBV14 and TRBJ2-7, with a weak D call TRBD1 (5 bases). Trimming removed 2 bases at V and 4 bases at J, with 9 bases between. Germline V CDR1 and CDR2: SGHDN, FVKESK. This CDR3 has 13 residues. The full variable domain, its missing parts supplied by reference TRBV14 and TRBJ2-7, is EAGVTQFPSHSVIEKGQTVTLRCDPISGHDNLYWYRRVMGKEIKFLLHFVKESKQDESGMPNNRFLAERTGGTYSTLKVQPAELEDSGVYFCASSQTGRYEQYFGPGTRLTVT.

The V and J genes are TRBV30 and TRBJ2-7; weak D call: TRBD1 (5 bases). Germline values: CDR1 GTSNPN, CDR2 SVGIG (reference sequence). This CDR3 region has 13 residues. Trimming left V 1 base short and J 4 bases short, with 11 bases between. The CDR3 spells CAWSGAGWYEQYF. CDR3 sequence (DNA): TGTGCCTGGAGTGGAGCAGGGTGGTACGAGCAGTACTTC.

The V gene is TRBV11-2, the J gene TRBJ1-2; TRBD1 matches 9 bases. Trimming cost V 5 bases and J 2 bases; bases outside gene matches: 6. Germline lookup yields CDR1 SGHAT and CDR2 FQNNGV. This CDR3 region has 15 residues. CDR3 amino acids: CASSLTGGWNYGYTF. The DNA of the CDR3 is TGTGCCAGCAGCCTGACAGGGGGTTGGAACTATGGCTACACCTTC.

The chain uses TRBV9 and TRBJ2-2, with 10 bases identical to TRBD2. The CDR3 extends over 15 amino acids. In germline, CDR1 is SGDLS, CDR2 YYNGEE. V was pared by 1 base and J by 4 bases, with 1 base of the junction left unmatched. CDR3 loop: CASSVSSGSTGELFF. The CDR3 DNA sequence: TGTGCCAGCAGCGTATCTAGCGGGAGCACCGGGGAGCTGTTTTTT.

On this clone: In the same sample, other DNA sequences code for this CDR3. V is TRBV2 and J is TRBJ2-7, with 9 bases that match TRBD1. CDR1 and CDR2 (germline): SNHLY, FYNNEI. CDR3 length: 14 residues. After removal of 6 bases from V and 2 bases from J, the junction contained 5 bases not matched to a gene. CDR3 sequence (DNA): TGTGCCAGCAGGACCGGGACAGGGCCCTACGAGCAGTACTTC. Translation gives CASRTGTGPYEQYF.

V usage is TRBV5-1 and J usage is TRBJ1-1; D gene uncertain. The CDR3 is made up of 16 amino acids. The germline gives CDR1 SGHRS, CDR2 YFSETQ. Trimming took 0 bases from V and 1 from J, leaving 13 bases between them. The CDR3 DNA sequence: TGCGCCAGCAGCTTGGGTGGCGGTGGTAGGAACACTGAAGCTTTCTTT. It yields the protein CASSLGGGGRNTEAFF.

This clone appeared once. The J gene is TRBJ2-2, the V gene TRBV12-2; whether TRBD1, the table's D call, matches the DNA was not checked. TRBV12-2 counts as a pseudogene. The CDR3 totals 16 residues. CDR3 loop: CASRIPETSNTGELFF. CDR3 coding DNA: TGTGCAAGTCGCATTCCTGAAACATCGAACACCGGGGAGCTGTTTTTT.

The V call is TRBV7-8, the J call TRBJ2-7; unclear D gene. Deletions cut 1 base from V and 3 bases from J, with 16 bases between. The CDR3 has 16 residues. Germline V gene sequence: CDR1 SGHVS, CDR2 FQNEAQ. This chain's CDR3 is CASSLDWDALDYEQYF. The CDR3 region has the DNA TGTGCCAGCAGCTTAGATTGGGATGCTCTCGACTACGAGCAGTACTTC.

V usage is TRBV9 and J usage is TRBJ2-3; 7 bases fit TRBD2. This CDR3 has 15 amino acids. The germline V gene has CDR1 SGDLS and CDR2 YYNGEE. Trimming removed 0 bases from V and 2 bases from J; junction bases left unmatched: 3. The CDR3 reads CASSVDGRATDTQYF. The CDR3 nucleotides are TGTGCCAGCAGCGTAGATGGGAGGGCCACAGATACGCAGTATTTT. Full variable domain (outside the CDR3, taken from reference TRBV9 and TRBJ2-3): DSGVTQTPKHLITATGQRVTLRCSPRSGDLSVYWYQQSLDQGLQFLIQYYNGEERAKGNILERFSAQQFPDLHSELNLSSLELGDSALYFCASSVDGRATDTQYFGPGTRLTVL.

The CDR3 nucleotides read TGTGCCAGCAGCTTAGGGGTGGGTCCGTACAATGAGCAGTTCTTC. Protein: CASSLGVGPYNEQFF. The chain couples TRBV7-8 to TRBJ2-1; D gene ambiguous. The germline V gene has CDR1 SGHVS and CDR2 FQNEAQ. V lost 1 base to trimming and J lost 4 bases, with 11 bases between them. The CDR3 contains 15 residues. The variable domain in full, with the rest retrieved from reference TRBV7-8 and TRBJ2-1, is GAGVSQSPRYKVAKRGQDVALRCDPISGHVSLFWYQQALGQGPEFLTYFQNEAQLDKSGLPSDRFFAERPEGSVSTLKIQRTQQEDSAVYLCASSLGVGPYNEQFFGPGTRLTVL.

This sequence joins TRBV5-1 and TRBJ2-5; TRBD1 matches 7 bases. CDR3 length equals 14 residues. With V trimmed by 4 bases and J by 1 base, 4 bases remained unmatched. Germline values: CDR1 SGHRS, CDR2 YFSETQ. Here the CDR3 reads CASSVRDSQETQYF. In DNA, the CDR3 is TGCGCCAGCAGCGTTCGGGACAGCCAAGAGACCCAGTACTTC.

This rearrangement joins TRBV6-5 to TRBJ2-2, with 7 nucleotides matching TRBD2. With 2 bases clipped from V and 7 bases from J, the junction kept 7 bases outside the gene matches. Germline V gene lookup returns CDR1 MNHEY and CDR2 SVGAGI. The CDR3 is 15 amino acids. In nucleotides, the CDR3 is TGTGCCAGCAGTTACAACCCGCCGGGGGGCGGGGAGCTGTTTTTT. It yields the protein CASSYNPPGGGELFF.

This CDR3 reads CASSLFPQEGTRRTKNIQYF. CDR3 nucleotides: TGTGCCAGTAGCCTGTTTCCACAGGAGGGAACAAGAAGAACCAAAAACATTCAGTACTTC. This chain uses TRBV19 with TRBJ2-4; D is perhaps TRBD2 (6 bases). With 6 bases removed from V and 2 bases from J, the gap between germline ends came to 29 bases. Germline CDR1 and CDR2: LNHDA and SQIVND (reference sequence). The CDR3 has 20 residues.

The J gene is TRBJ1-4, the V gene TRBV4-1; TRBD1 is a possible D gene (6 bases). This CDR3 is 17 amino acids long. Germline V gene data show CDR1 as MGHRA and CDR2 as YSYEKL. V was cut by 2 bases and J by 6 bases, with 19 bases left in between. The chain's CDR3 is CASSQTRGRRRDEKLFF. The CDR3 DNA is TGCGCCAGCAGCCAAACTCGGGGGCGCAGACGGGATGAAAAACTGTTTTTT.

The rearrangement joins TRBV5-4 to TRBJ2-1; TRBD2 aligns across 12 bases. J gave up 3 bases and V 3 bases, and 4 bases lay outside the gene matches. The CDR3 has 16 residues. Germline values: CDR1 SGHNT, CDR2 YYREEE (reference sequence). The CDR3 region is CASSSKTSGGYNEQFF. In DNA, the CDR3 is TGTGCCAGCAGCTCCAAGACTAGCGGGGGCTACAATGAGCAGTTCTTC.

The count of this clone is one. The V call is TRBV5-6, the J call TRBJ2-1, with 11 bases lining up with TRBD2. V trimming: 4 bases; J trimming: 3 bases; junction bases outside the gene matches: 6. Germline-derived CDR1 and CDR2 are SGHDT and YYEEEE. This CDR3 is built from 16 residues. This CDR3 reads CASSRRGLAGYNEQFF. The CDR3, as DNA: TGTGCCAGCAGCCGGAGAGGACTAGCGGGCTACAATGAGCAGTTCTTC. Drawing the rest from reference TRBV5-6 and TRBJ2-1, the complete variable domain is DAGVTQSPTHLIKTRGQQVTLRCSPKSGHDTVSWYQQALGQGPQFIFQYYEEEERQRGNFPDRFSGHQFPNYSSELNVNALLLGDSALYLCASSRRGLAGYNEQFFGPGTRLTVL.

The V and J genes are TRBV19 and TRBJ2-3, with TRBD2 matching 12 bases. The trim removed 5 bases at V and 5 bases at J, leaving 11 bases unmatched. Germline V gene data show CDR1 as LNHDA and CDR2 as SQIVND (reference sequence). This CDR3 is 17 amino acids long. The CDR3 nucleotides read TGTGCCAGTAGTGGACGACTAGCGGGAGCTCGAGTAGATACGCAGTATTTT. Its protein is CASSGRLAGARVDTQYF.

V usage is TRBV11-2 and J usage is TRBJ2-5; maybe TRBD1 (6 bases). The CDR3 sequence is 16 residues long. V lost 1 base and J lost 4, with 16 bases in between. Germline CDR1 and CDR2: SGHAT and FQNNGV. The CDR3 region is CASSLGKSTGLETQYF. CDR3 DNA: TGTGCCAGCAGCTTAGGCAAGTCTACAGGGCTAGAGACCCAGTACTTC.

V and J are TRBV5-1 and TRBJ2-2; D is unclear. V lost 0 bases, J lost 5 bases, and 14 bases lay in between. Germline values: CDR1 SGHRS, CDR2 YFSETQ. This CDR3 has 16 amino acids. CDR3 coding DNA: TGCGCCAGCAGCTTGGAAGGGAAATGGCGAACCGGGGAGCTGTTTTTT. Its translation is CASSLEGKWRTGELFF.

The chain uses TRBV6-6 and TRBJ2-3; D is possibly TRBD1 (7 bases). Between the trimmed V and J ends, which lost 6 bases and 2 bases, there was a span of 12 bases. The CDR3 has 14 amino acids. Germline CDR1 and CDR2: MNHNY and SVGAGI (reference sequence). The CDR3 sequence is CASSQGGFTDTQYF. Here the CDR3 DNA reads TGTGCCAGCAGCCAGGGGGGATTCACAGATACGCAGTATTTT.